These 30 T cell receptor beta chains originate from one sample sequenced in a study of graft-versus-host responses after intestinal transplantation. Their antigens remain unidentified. Data came from immunoSEQ multiplex PCR; TCRdb stores just in-frame clones and leaves some out. Here the sample spans some 38,000 clones, over 90% being singletons. Specimen: unstimulated CD8+ T cells sorted from spleen or lymph node cells, collected before transplant. The receptors shown here come from a human donor who was the organ donor for an intestinal transplant.

The chain joins TRBV2 to TRBJ1-2; D gene ambiguous. V was trimmed by 2 bases and J by 1 base, leaving 5 bases between them. The CDR3 has 13 residues. CDR1 is SNHLY, CDR2 FYNNEI, per germline. For the CDR3, the DNA is TGTGCCAGCAGTGAAACAAGTAACTATGGCTACACCTTC. This sequence encodes CASSETSNYGYTF.

This clone was recorded only once. The chain couples TRBV11-2 to TRBJ2-7; D not certain. Deletions cut 2 bases from V and 0 bases from J, with 14 bases between. The CDR3 sequence is 16 residues long. The V gene's germline CDR1 is SGHAT and CDR2 FQNNGV. CDR3 nucleotides: TGTGCCAGCAGCTTACTACTACGGGCCGACTCCTACGAGCAGTACTTC. Protein: CASSLLLRADSYEQYF. Together with reference TRBV11-2 and TRBJ2-7, the CDR3 gives the full variable domain: EAGVAQSPRYKIIEKRQSVAFWCNPISGHATLYWYQQILGQGPKLLIQFQNNGVVDDSQLPKDRFSAERLKGVDSTLKIQPAKLEDSAVYLCASSLLLRADSYEQYFGPGTRLTVT.

V is TRBV4-1 and J is TRBJ2-6; a weak D match, TRBD1 (6 bases). The CDR3 covers 16 residues. Germline values: CDR1 MGHRA, CDR2 YSYEKL. V shed 0 bases and J shed 2 bases, with 8 bases lying between them. In DNA, the CDR3 is TGCGCCAGCAGCCAAGATGGGACAACTGGGGCCAACGTCCTGACTTTC. Protein sequence: CASSQDGTTGANVLTF.

This clone was recorded only once. This rearrangement joins TRBV7-9 to TRBJ2-1, with TRBD2 identical over 9 bases. Germline-derived CDR1 and CDR2 are SEHNR and FQNEAQ (reference sequence). The CDR3 is made up of 15 amino acids. V shed 5 bases, J shed 5 bases, and the junction held 7 bases outside the gene matches. CDR3 nucleotides: TGTGCCAGCAGCCAGGCTAGCGGGATTAACAATGAGCAGTTCTTC. Its translation is CASSQASGINNEQFF.

The gene calls are TRBV7-9 and TRBJ2-7; 9 nucleotides line up with TRBD2. Germline V lookup: CDR1 SEHNR, CDR2 FQNEAQ (reference sequence). This CDR3 contains 18 residues. Germline trimming cut 5 bases from V and 1 base from J; bases unmatched to any gene: 15. CDR3 in DNA: TGTGCCAGCAGCCCCATCTGGGGTAGCGGGAGTAGTTCCTACGAGCAGTACTTC. It translates to CASSPIWGSGSSSYEQYF.

V is TRBV7-9 and J is TRBJ2-1; D is uncertain. Germline-derived CDR1 and CDR2 are SEHNR and FQNEAQ (reference sequence). V lost 3 bases, J lost 10 bases, and 10 bases lay in between. The CDR3 contains 12 residues. The CDR3 reads CASSLGEREQFF. CDR3 coding DNA: TGTGCCAGCAGCTTGGGTGAACGGGAGCAGTTCTTC.

This clone was seen a few times. The chain has TRBV19 and TRBJ2-7; 10 nucleotides agree with TRBD2. The V gene end was trimmed by 6 bases and the J gene end by 5 bases; junction bases not matched to a gene: 10. Germline CDR1 LNHDA, CDR2 SQIVND (reference sequence). The CDR3 length is 15 residues. CDR3: CASRPSSGSINEQYF. The DNA for the CDR3 is TGTGCCAGTAGGCCATCTAGCGGGAGCATCAACGAGCAGTACTTC.

This chain uses TRBV5-6 with TRBJ2-7; D tentatively reads TRBD1 or TRBD2 (5 bases each). There are 13 residues in the CDR3. Germline CDR1 and CDR2: SGHDT and YYEEEE. The V gene lost 7 bases and the J gene lost 3 bases, with 14 bases spanning the gap. CDR3 in DNA: TGTGCCAGCTCAGCAGGGACGGGCTACGAGCAGTACTTC. It codes for CASSAGTGYEQYF.

Concerning this clone: Different DNA sequences within this sample yield the same CDR3. The J gene is TRBJ2-3, the V gene TRBV10-3, with 8 bases aligning to TRBD2. The ends lost 2 bases at V and 4 bases at J; junction bases unmatched: 5. Germline lookup yields CDR1 ENHRY and CDR2 SYGVKD. The CDR3 totals 15 residues. CDR3 protein: CAISEGVAGSDTQYF. The CDR3 coding sequence is TGTGCCATCAGTGAGGGGGTAGCGGGATCAGATACGCAGTATTTT.

The chain couples TRBV29-1 to TRBJ2-5; D is uncertain. The length of the CDR3 is 14 residues. Trimming took off 0 bases at V and 9 bases at J, with 17 bases between the two ends. Germline assignment: CDR1 SQVTM and CDR2 ANQGSEA. The CDR3 reads CSVEDYGYKRPQYF. The DNA of the CDR3 is TGCAGCGTTGAAGATTATGGCTACAAGAGACCCCAGTACTTC.

Only one count was recorded for this clone. This chain connects TRBV27 to TRBJ2-1; D tentatively reads TRBD1 or TRBD2 (5 bases each). Germline V lookup: CDR1 MNHEY, CDR2 SMNVEV (reference sequence). Trimming took 2 bases from V and 0 from J, leaving 14 bases between them. The CDR3 loop spans 17 amino acids. The CDR3, as DNA: TGTGCCAGCAGTTTAACCGTTGGTGGGGGCTCCTACAATGAGCAGTTCTTC. Its translation is CASSLTVGGGSYNEQFF.

The V call is TRBV4-1, the J call TRBJ1-1; D not certain. Germline-derived CDR1 and CDR2 are MGHRA and YSYEKL. The CDR3 totals 13 residues. The ends were cut back, 1 base at V and 8 bases at J, with 11 bases in the middle. The CDR3, as DNA: TGCGCCAGCAGCCAAGTGATAGGGAAGGAAGCTTTCTTT. Protein product: CASSQVIGKEAFF.

The rearrangement links TRBV5-1 to TRBJ2-5, with D hard to call. This CDR3 is 13 amino acids long. The germline V and J ends were trimmed by 4 bases and 3 bases, with 10 bases remaining between them. CDR1 and CDR2 from the germline V gene are SGHRS and YFSETQ. The CDR3 DNA sequence: TGCGCCAGCAGCAGCCTTATAAAAGAGACCCAGTACTTC. Translated, it gives CASSSLIKETQYF.

V and J are TRBV14 and TRBJ2-2; D gene unclear. This CDR3 spans 13 amino acids. V was trimmed by 4 bases and J by 6 bases, leaving 9 bases between them. Germline V gene lookup returns CDR1 SGHDN and CDR2 FVKESK. CDR3 DNA: TGTGCCAGCAGCCCGGGCGCGGCCGGGGAGCTGTTTTTT. Its protein product is CASSPGAAGELFF.

This clone was detected only once. The chain combines TRBV9 with TRBJ2-3, with TRBD2 matching 7 bases. V shed 3 bases and J 2 bases; nucleotides not matched to a gene: 9. The germline CDR1 and CDR2 sequences are SGDLS and YYNGEE. The CDR3 is 16 residues long. CDR3 sequence reads: CASSAGDYSLTDTQYF. As DNA, the CDR3 is TGTGCCAGCAGCGCGGGGGACTACTCACTCACAGATACGCAGTATTTT.

The chain joins TRBV20-1 to TRBJ2-3; D is ambiguous. This CDR3 comprises 10 residues. CDR1 is DFQATT and CDR2 is SNEGSKA in the germline V gene (reference sequence). The V and J ends lost 3 bases and 5 bases respectively, with 3 bases between them. The CDR3 loop is CSARRDTQYF. CDR3 nucleotide sequence: TGCAGTGCTAGGCGAGATACGCAGTATTTT.

The gene calls are TRBV5-1 and TRBJ2-1, with 7 nucleotides matching TRBD2. CDR1 and CDR2 (germline): SGHRS, YFSETQ. The CDR3 sequence is 14 residues long. The V gene end was trimmed by 0 bases and the J gene end by 3 bases; junction bases not matched to a gene: 0. This CDR3 reads CASSLGTSYNEQFF. The DNA for the CDR3 is TGCGCCAGCAGCTTGGGGACTAGCTACAATGAGCAGTTCTTC.

The DNA of the CDR3 is TGTGCCAGCAGCGTAGCTGGAGGTGTAGCTTTCTTT. Its translation is CASSVAGGVAFF. The V and J genes are TRBV9 and TRBJ1-1; D ambiguous. V was pared by 0 bases and J by 10 bases, with 10 bases between. CDR3 length equals 12 residues. Germline V gene sequence: CDR1 SGDLS, CDR2 YYNGEE. The full variable domain, its missing parts supplied by reference TRBV9 and TRBJ1-1, is DSGVTQTPKHLITATGQRVTLRCSPRSGDLSVYWYQQSLDQGLQFLIQYYNGEERAKGNILERFSAQQFPDLHSELNLSSLELGDSALYFCASSVAGGVAFFGQGTRLTVV.

The genes are TRBV6-5 and TRBJ1-2, with D uncertain. Between the trimmed V and J ends, which lost 2 bases and 4 bases, there was a span of 8 bases. From germline, CDR1 is MNHEY and CDR2 SVGAGI. This CDR3 has 13 residues. The CDR3 spells CASSYRAAYGYTF. The CDR3 region has the DNA TGTGCCAGCAGTTACCGGGCTGCCTATGGCTACACCTTC.

This chain uses TRBV10-3 with TRBJ2-7; 7 bases match TRBD1. CDR1 is ENHRY and CDR2 is SYGVKD in the germline V gene. This CDR3 contains 15 residues. V lost 7 bases and J lost 3; bases outside the gene matches: 12. In DNA form, the CDR3 reads TGTGCCATCACCACAGACAGGGTTAAAGGCTACGAGCAGTACTTC. It yields the protein CAITTDRVKGYEQYF.

The genes are TRBV5-6 and TRBJ2-7, with D uncertain. Per the germline V gene, CDR1 is SGHDT and CDR2 is YYEEEE. Trimming removed 0 bases at V and 1 base at J, with 5 bases between. The CDR3 is 13 amino acids. The CDR3 here is CASSLGQSYEQYF. The CDR3 region has the DNA TGTGCCAGCAGCTTGGGGCAGTCCTACGAGCAGTACTTC.

The chain joins TRBV7-9 to TRBJ2-5; D assignment may be TRBD1 or TRBD2 (5 bases each). The CDR3 contains 14 residues. CDR1 SEHNR and CDR2 FQNEAQ come from the germline V gene (reference sequence). The V end lost 5 bases, the J end lost 1 base, and 11 bases lay between the germline ends. The CDR3 here is CASSTGTSQETQYF. The DNA of the CDR3 is TGTGCCAGCAGCACCGGGACGTCCCAAGAGACCCAGTACTTC.

The chain links TRBV30 to TRBJ2-7; tentative D call: TRBD1 (5 bases). In germline, CDR1 is GTSNPN, CDR2 SVGIG (reference sequence). The ends were cut back, 0 bases at V and 6 bases at J, with 9 bases in the middle. The CDR3 has 12 residues. The CDR3 reads CAWSVQGSEQYF. The CDR3 DNA reads TGTGCCTGGAGTGTGCAGGGATCCGAGCAGTACTTC.

The V and J genes are TRBV2 and TRBJ2-3; D remains ambiguous. The length of the CDR3 is 14 residues. Germline V lookup: CDR1 SNHLY, CDR2 FYNNEI. The ends were cut back, 8 bases at V and 0 bases at J, with 12 bases in the middle. Here the CDR3 DNA reads TGTGCCAGCGGCTACCTTTCGAGCACAGATACGCAGTATTTT. Residues: CASGYLSSTDTQYF.

This clone occurred once. The chain combines TRBV6-5 with TRBJ1-5; possible D gene TRBD1, 5 bases. CDR1 and CDR2 from the germline V gene are MNHEY and SVGAGI. The V end was cut by 7 bases, the J end by 5 bases, with 12 bases between. The CDR3 sequence is 13 residues long. CDR3 amino acids: CASKQVLHQPQHF. The CDR3 DNA sequence: TGTGCCAGCAAACAGGTTTTGCATCAGCCCCAGCATTTT.

The V gene is TRBV18, the J gene TRBJ2-3; 7 bases are shared with TRBD2. CDR1 is KGHSH, CDR2 LQKENI, per germline. The J segment lost 5 bases and the V segment lost 6 bases, leaving 17 bases of the junction unmatched. The CDR3 has 17 residues. CDR3 bases: TGTGCCAGCTCGTCCGGGACTAATCCCCTGAGGAAAGATACGCAGTATTTT. This translates into CASSSGTNPLRKDTQYF.

J is TRBJ1-1 and V is TRBV19, with 9 bases fitting TRBD1. Germline V gene data show CDR1 as LNHDA and CDR2 as SQIVND (reference sequence). J gave up 3 bases and V 3 bases, and 2 bases lay outside the gene matches. The CDR3 loop spans 14 amino acids. CDR3 nucleotides: TGTGCCAGTAGTATGGGACAGGGTGACACTGAAGCTTTCTTT. Translation: CASSMGQGDTEAFF.

The chain joins TRBV28 to TRBJ2-3, with D perhaps TRBD1 or TRBD2 (5 bases each). Trimming took 5 bases from V and 2 from J, leaving 20 bases between them. Germline assignment: CDR1 MDHEN and CDR2 SYDVKM. The CDR3 spans 17 residues. The CDR3 bases are TGTGCCAGCAGTAAATGGACGGGGACCTTGAACACAGATACGCAGTATTTT. Translated: CASSKWTGTLNTDTQYF.

This sequence joins TRBV4-3 and TRBJ2-7; 8 nucleotides line up with TRBD2. This CDR3 is 15 amino acids long. The J segment lost 2 bases and the V segment lost 0 bases, leaving 3 bases of the junction unmatched. The germline V gene has CDR1 LGHNA and CDR2 YSLEER. CDR3 in amino acids: CASSQDTSGTYEQYF. CDR3 DNA: TGCGCCAGCAGCCAAGATACTAGCGGAACCTACGAGCAGTACTTC.

This clone was picked up one time. The chain employs TRBV27 and TRBJ1-2; no clear D. The CDR3 contains 14 residues. V shed 6 bases and J shed 6 bases, with 17 bases lying between them. Germline-derived CDR1 and CDR2 are MNHEY and SMNVEV (reference sequence). The CDR3 nucleotides read TGTGCCAGCAGAGGCCAGGTCAAGAGGGATGGCTACACCTTC. This sequence encodes CASRGQVKRDGYTF.